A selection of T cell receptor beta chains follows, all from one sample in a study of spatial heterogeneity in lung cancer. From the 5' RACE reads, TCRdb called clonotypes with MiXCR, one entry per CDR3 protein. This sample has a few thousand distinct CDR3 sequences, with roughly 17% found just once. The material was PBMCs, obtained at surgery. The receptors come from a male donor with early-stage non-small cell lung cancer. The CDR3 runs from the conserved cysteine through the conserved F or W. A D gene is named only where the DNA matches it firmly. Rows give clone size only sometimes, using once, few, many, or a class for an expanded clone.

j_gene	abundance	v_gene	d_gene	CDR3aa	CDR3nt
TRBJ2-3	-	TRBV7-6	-	CASSLDSRGDTQYF	TGTGCCAGCAGCTTAGATTCGAGGGGAGATACGCAGTATTTT
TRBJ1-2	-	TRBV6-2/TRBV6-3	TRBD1	CASSRPRTGDYGYTF	TGTGCCAGCAGCAGACCCCGGACAGGGGACTATGGCTACACTTTC
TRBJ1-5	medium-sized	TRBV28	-	CASSPPRGPQHF	TGTGCCAGCAGCCCCCCGAGGGGGCCCCAGCATTTT
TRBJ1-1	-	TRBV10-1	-	CASSLDKLAEAFF	TGCGCCAGCAGCTTAGACAAACTTGCTGAAGCTTTCTTT
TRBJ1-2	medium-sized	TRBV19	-	CASSIGDFRGYTF	-
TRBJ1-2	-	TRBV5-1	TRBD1	CASSPIPGQGQYGYTF	TGCGCCAGCAGCCCTATACCGGGACAGGGGCAATATGGCTACACCTTC
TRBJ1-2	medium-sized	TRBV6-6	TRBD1	CASNQRDRTSRDTF	TGTGCCAGCAATCAGCGGGACAGGACCTCTCGTGACACCTTC
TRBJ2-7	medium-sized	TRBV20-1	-	CSAPLTYEQYF	TGCAGTGCTCCTCTGACTTACGAGCAGTACTTC
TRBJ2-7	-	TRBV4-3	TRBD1	CASSQDPRGGNEQYF	TGCGCCAGCAGCCAAGACCCCCGAGGGGGCAACGAGCAGTACTTC
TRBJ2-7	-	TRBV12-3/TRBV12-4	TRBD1	CASSLGQTYEQYF	TGTGCCAGCAGTTTGGGACAGACCTACGAGCAGTACTTC
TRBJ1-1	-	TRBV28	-	CASSLPGGATEAFF	TGTGCCAGCAGTTTGCCGGGGGGGGCCACTGAAGCTTTCTTT
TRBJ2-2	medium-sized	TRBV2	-	CASRGTANTGELFF	TGTGCCAGCCGCGGGACAGCGAACACCGGGGAGCTGTTTTTT
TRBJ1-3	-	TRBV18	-	CASSPQSDSGNTIYF	TGTGCCAGCTCACCACAATCGGATTCTGGAAACACCATATATTTT
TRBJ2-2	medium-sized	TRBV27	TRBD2	CASAPELAGRIGELFF	TGTGCCAGCGCTCCCGAATTAGCGGGGAGGATCGGGGAGCTGTTTTTT
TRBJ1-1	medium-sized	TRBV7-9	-	CASSSRTSDTEAFF	TGTGCCAGCAGCTCGCGGACTTCCGACACTGAAGCTTTCTTT
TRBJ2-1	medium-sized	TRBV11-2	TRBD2	CASSLGAGAINEQFF	TGTGCCAGCAGCTTAGGAGCGGGGGCGATCAATGAGCAGTTCTTC
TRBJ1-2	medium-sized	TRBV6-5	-	CASSYSPTGLGYTF	TGTGCCAGCAGTTACTCCCCAACAGGCCTCGGCTACACCTTC
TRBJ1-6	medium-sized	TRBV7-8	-	CASSFGEIRNSPLHF	TGTGCCAGCAGCTTTGGGGAAATCCGTAATTCACCCCTCCACTTT